This TCR beta chain stems from a study of identifying expanded T cells in peripheral blood. Overall study findings and caveats: Two-week clone count variance significantly increased as total template count grew.

CDR3 size: 15 residues. Trimming took off 7 bases at V and 4 bases at J, with 20 bases between the two ends. The germline V gene has CDR1 SGHRS and CDR2 YFSETQ. Method: immunoSEQ multiplex PCR; TCRdb's copy keeps in-frame clones and lacks some. The table has 70,000 to 100,000 clones, around 86% seen once. A remark on this clone: Its specificity is unknown.

The material sequenced was blood. The TCR sequence derives from a person aged 18 to 75 in good health. The chain employs TRBV5-1 and TRBJ2-5; D might be TRBD2 (5 bases). The CDR3 reads CASRGSGYGGETQYF. The DNA of the CDR3 is TGCGCCAGCCGCGGGTCCGGGTATGGTGGAGAGACCCAGTACTTC.